This TCR beta chain was retrieved from a study of blood T cell repertoires in COVID-19. Study in general: The cDNA or gDNA used as material had been derived from T cells, B-cell-depleted T cells, or PBMCs.

The authors' processing: The authors estimated nucleated cell counts from reference gene primer amplification. TCRdb's copy holds only in-frame clones and misses some; the assay was immunoSEQ multiplex PCR. That table furnishes V, J and clone size, whereas the DNA furnished D and trimming. The profile shows 40,000 to 50,000 clones, roughly 90% of them singletons. Specimen: peripheral blood. The TCR comes from a human donor in a cohort sampled during active COVID-19.

In nucleotides, the CDR3 is TGCGCCAGCAGCTTGGGAACTCAGGGCTACAATGAGCAGTTCTTC. Its translation: CASSLGTQGYNEQFF. The rearrangement uses TRBV5-1 and TRBJ2-1, with D possibly being TRBD1 (5 bases). V was trimmed by 0 bases and J by 3 bases, leaving 10 bases between them. The CDR3 is 15 amino acids. CDR1 and CDR2 (germline): SGHRS, YFSETQ.